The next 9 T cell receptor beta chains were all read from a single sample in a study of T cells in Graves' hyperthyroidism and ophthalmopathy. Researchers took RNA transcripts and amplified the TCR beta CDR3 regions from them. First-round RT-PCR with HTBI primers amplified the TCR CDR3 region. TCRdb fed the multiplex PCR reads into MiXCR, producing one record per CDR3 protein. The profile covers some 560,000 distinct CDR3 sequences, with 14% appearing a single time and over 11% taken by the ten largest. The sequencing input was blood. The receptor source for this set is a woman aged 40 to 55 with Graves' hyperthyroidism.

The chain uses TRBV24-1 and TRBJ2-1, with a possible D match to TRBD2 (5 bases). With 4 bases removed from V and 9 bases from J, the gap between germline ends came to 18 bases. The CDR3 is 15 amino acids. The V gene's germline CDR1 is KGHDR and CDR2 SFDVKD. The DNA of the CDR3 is TGTGCCACCAGTGACCCTCGGACTGCCTTTGGTGAGCAGTTCTTC. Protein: CATSDPRTAFGEQFF.

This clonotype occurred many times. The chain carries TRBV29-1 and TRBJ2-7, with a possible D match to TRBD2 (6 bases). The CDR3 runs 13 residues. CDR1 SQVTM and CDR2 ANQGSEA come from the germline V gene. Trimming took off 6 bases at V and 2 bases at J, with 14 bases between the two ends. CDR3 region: CSVLSGSPYEQYF. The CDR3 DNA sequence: TGCAGCGTCCTTAGCGGATCGCCCTACGAGCAGTACTTC.

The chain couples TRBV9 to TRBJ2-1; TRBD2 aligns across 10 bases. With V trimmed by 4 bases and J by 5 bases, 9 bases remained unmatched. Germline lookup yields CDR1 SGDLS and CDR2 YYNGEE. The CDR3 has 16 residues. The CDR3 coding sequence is TGTGCCAGCAGCCCATTCCTAGCGGGAGTTGACAATGAGCAGTTCTTC. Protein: CASSPFLAGVDNEQFF.

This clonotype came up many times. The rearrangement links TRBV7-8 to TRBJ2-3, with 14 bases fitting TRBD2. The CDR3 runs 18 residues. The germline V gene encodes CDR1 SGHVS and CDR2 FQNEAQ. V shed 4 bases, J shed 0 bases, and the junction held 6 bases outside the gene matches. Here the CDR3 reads CASSSGLAGVASTDTQYF. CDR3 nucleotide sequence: TGTGCCAGCAGCTCGGGACTAGCGGGAGTGGCTAGCACAGATACGCAGTATTTT.

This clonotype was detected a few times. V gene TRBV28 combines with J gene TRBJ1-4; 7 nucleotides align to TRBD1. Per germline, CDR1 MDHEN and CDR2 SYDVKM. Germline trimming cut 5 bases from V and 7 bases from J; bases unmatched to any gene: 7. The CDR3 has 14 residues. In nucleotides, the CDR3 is TGTGCCAGCAGTCCAAACGACAGGGCTGAAAAACTGTTTTTT. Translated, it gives CASSPNDRAEKLFF.

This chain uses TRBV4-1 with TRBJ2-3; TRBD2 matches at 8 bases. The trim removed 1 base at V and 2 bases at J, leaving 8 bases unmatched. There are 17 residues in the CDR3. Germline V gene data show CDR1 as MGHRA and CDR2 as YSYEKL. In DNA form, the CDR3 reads TGCGCCAGCAGCCAAGTGCTCACGGGAGGGGCCACAGATACGCAGTATTTT. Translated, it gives CASSQVLTGGATDTQYF.

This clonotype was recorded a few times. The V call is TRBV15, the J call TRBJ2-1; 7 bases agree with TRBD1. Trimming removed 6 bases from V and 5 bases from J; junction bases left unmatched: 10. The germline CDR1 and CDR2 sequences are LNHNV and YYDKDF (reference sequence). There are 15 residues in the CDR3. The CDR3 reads CATSDDRDPHNEQFF. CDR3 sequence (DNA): TGTGCCACCAGTGATGACAGGGACCCTCACAATGAGCAGTTCTTC.

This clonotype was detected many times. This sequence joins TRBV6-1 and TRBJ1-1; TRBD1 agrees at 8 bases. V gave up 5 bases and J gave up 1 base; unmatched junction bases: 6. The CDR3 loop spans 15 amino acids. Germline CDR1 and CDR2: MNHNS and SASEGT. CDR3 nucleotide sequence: TGTGCCAGCAGTTTCCAGGGGACAGGGAACACTGAAGCTTTCTTT. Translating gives CASSFQGTGNTEAFF.

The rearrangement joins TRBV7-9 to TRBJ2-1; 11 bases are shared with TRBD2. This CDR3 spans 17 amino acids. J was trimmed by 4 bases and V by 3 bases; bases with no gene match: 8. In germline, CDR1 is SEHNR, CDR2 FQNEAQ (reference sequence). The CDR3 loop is CASSLGLAETNYNEQFF. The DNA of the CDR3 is TGTGCCAGCAGCTTGGGACTAGCGGAGACAAATTACAATGAGCAGTTCTTC.